This entry concerns a single T cell receptor (beta chain). The data were obtained in a study of blood T cell repertoires in COVID-19. Across the whole study: The analysed material was cDNA or gDNA that came from T cells, B-cell-depleted T cells, or PBMCs.

How the authors handled the data: Using reference gene primer amplification, nucleated cell counts were estimated. Sequenced by immunoSEQ multiplex PCR; TCRdb stores in-frame clones only, minus some. From that table come the V and J calls and clone size; the DNA was used to work out D and trimming. Here the sample spans some 42,000 clones, 70% to 90% being singletons. The CDR3 runs to 13 residues. Trimming removed 2 bases from V and 5 bases from J, with 10 bases in between. Per the germline V gene, CDR1 is MNHEY and CDR2 is SMNVEV (reference sequence). Sequencing was carried out using peripheral blood. The chain is built from TRBV27 and TRBJ2-7, with TRBD1 as a possible D gene (6 bases). The receptor's source is a human donor in a cohort sampled during active COVID-19. The CDR3 sequence is CASSLAQGDEQYF. CDR3 bases: TGTGCCAGCAGTTTAGCACAGGGCGACGAGCAGTACTTC.